This T cell receptor beta chain was sequenced for a study of blood T cell repertoires in COVID-19. At the level of the study: COVID-19 samples from acute and convalescent phases originated in the United States, Italy and Spain.

The CDR3 has 14 residues. The J segment lost 8 bases and the V segment lost 4 bases, leaving 8 bases of the junction unmatched. CDR1 and CDR2 from the germline V gene are SGHRS and YFSETQ. Using immunoSEQ multiplex PCR, the repertoire was profiled, and TCRdb retains in-frame clones only, with some absent. Of about 24,000 clones in the sample, approximately 78% were seen once. The sequenced sample consisted of peripheral blood. This chain joins TRBV5-1 and TRBJ1-2, with 10 bases that match TRBD1. The TCR comes from a human donor in a cohort sampled during active COVID-19. CDR3 loop: CASSPLDRGTGYTF. The CDR3 DNA follows: TGCGCCAGCAGCCCCCTGGACAGGGGGACAGGCTACACCTTC.